This T cell receptor beta chain stems from a study of T cell repertoires in cytomegalovirus infection. Study-wide background: Carrying CMV and the relevant HLA type showed in public TCR beta signatures.

One entry per CDR3 protein results from TCRdb running MiXCR on the reads. The sample holds 750,000 to 950,000 distinct CDR3 sequences, 25% to 30% seen once. This clonotype was detected a few times. No antigen is known for it. V gave up 4 bases and J gave up 0 bases; unmatched junction bases: 5. The CDR3 is made up of 17 amino acids. CDR1 and CDR2 from the germline V gene are MNHNY and SVGAGI (reference sequence). Regarding the study as a whole: Using cumulative public TCR beta family frequency, the authors identified those who carried CMV together with the relevant HLA. Dominant in the ex vivo response were TCR beta clonotypes restricted by HLA-C and specific for CMV.

The TCR was taken from a human donor in good health (CMV status not recorded). Some clones in this sample may be carry-over from other donors' samples. Sequencing used cultured CD8+ T cells from PBMCs, obtained from culture after CMV antigen stimulation. This chain uses TRBV6-6 with TRBJ1-5; 11 bases are shared with TRBD1. In DNA form, the CDR3 reads TGTGCCAGCAGTTCCGGGACAGGGGGATATAGCAATCAGCCCCAGCATTTT. Its protein product is CASSSGTGGYSNQPQHF.